This T cell receptor beta chain was recovered during a study of Ad26.COV2.S vaccination and SARS-CoV-2 variants. Broader study findings: Spike-specific TCR breadth in vaccine recipients exceeded that seen in placebo recipients.

Concerning this clone: Antigen specificity is unknown.

Documented treatment: 19 received Ad26.COV2.S at low or high dose, single or two shots; 5 received placebo; per-sample allocation not given. The study sampled participants on day 63 after the first vaccine or placebo injection. Spike of the Wuhan-strain SARS-CoV-2 was expressed by an Ad26 vector, which formed the vaccine. Measured with immunoSEQ multiplex PCR; TCRdb has only the in-frame clones, and not every one. The sample records roughly 400,000 clones, about 91% being singletons. The CDR3 is made up of 15 amino acids. V lost 1 base to trimming and J lost 4 bases, with 11 bases between them. CDR1 is LNHDA and CDR2 is SQIVND in the germline V gene (reference sequence).

This sequence was found in a person between 18 and 60 years old who received the Ad26.COV2.S COVID-19 vaccine or a placebo. The input for sequencing was peripheral blood, taken in a trial of Ad26.COV2.S vaccine versus placebo. The chain links TRBV19 to TRBJ1-5; no clear D gene. CDR3 DNA: TGTGCCAGTAGTATAGTTGGGGTTCCTAATCAGCCCCAGCATTTT. It translates to CASSIVGVPNQPQHF.